Reported below is one T cell receptor beta chain. The antigen is undetermined. At the time of sampling, donors were nominally healthy, though unrecorded immune exposures were likely. This sample was included in a study of cytomegalovirus exposure and HLA in healthy donors. General observations from the study: In vitro work confirmed that a few CMV-associated chains recognize CMV antigens. Later analysis showed most CMV-associated TCR beta chains appearing HLA-restricted.

Germline values: CDR1 SGHRS, CDR2 YFSETQ. This CDR3 comprises 15 residues. V lost 0 bases and J lost 5; bases outside the gene matches: 4. PCR involved 60 Vbeta and 13 Jbeta primers. Sequencing was performed with immunoSEQ multiplex PCR; in TCRdb, only in-frame clones are kept and a portion is missing. This table has roughly 200,000 clones, 70% to 85% appearing once. The sequence was collected from a man aged 40-49 years in good health and CMV-seropositive. This chain uses TRBV5-1 with TRBJ2-1; 8 bases fit TRBD1. What was sequenced was PBMCs. The CDR3 region has the DNA TGCGCCAGCAGCTTGGAACGGGACAGGCACAATGAGCAGTTCTTC. Its protein product is CASSLERDRHNEQFF.